Below, 20 T cell receptor beta chains from the same sample are listed, as sequenced in a study of blood T cells in healthy people across ages. A J-beta primer mix and a sample-barcoded 5' primer were used in a second PCR of roughly 7 to 12 cycles. TCRdb re-called the 5' RACE reads through MiXCR, storing one row per CDR3 protein. The sample holds 600,000 to 650,000 distinct CDR3 sequences, approximately 59% seen once. The sequenced material came from blood. These receptors all stem from a man aged 55 to 70 in good health.

The rearrangement joins TRBV28 to TRBJ1-1, with D perhaps TRBD1 (6 bases). Germline V CDR1 and CDR2: MDHEN, SYDVKM. The CDR3 has 12 residues. Trimming left V 6 bases short and J 8 bases short, with 13 bases between. CDR3 loop: CASSRSQGEAFF. The CDR3 DNA follows: TGTGCCAGCAGCCGCTCCCAGGGGGAAGCTTTCTTT. Based on the CDR3 plus reference TRBV28 and TRBJ1-1, the full variable domain is DVKVTQSSRYLVKRTGEKVFLECVQDMDHENMFWYRQDPGLGLRLIYFSYDVKMKEKGDIPEGYSVSREKKERFSLILESASTNQTSMYLCASSRSQGEAFFGQGTRLTVV.

The rearrangement links TRBV20-1 to TRBJ2-1; 7 bases line up with TRBD1. Trimming removed 1 base from V and 2 bases from J; junction bases left unmatched: 5. The CDR3 is 15 residues long. Germline assignment: CDR1 DFQATT and CDR2 SNEGSKA (reference sequence). CDR3 loop: CSARADRLTYNEQFF. The CDR3 DNA sequence: TGCAGTGCTAGAGCGGACAGGCTTACCTACAATGAGCAGTTCTTC.

In this sample, this clonotype turned up once. CDR3 nucleotide sequence: TGTGCCAGCATCCCTTGGGGACAGGGGCGGAATAATTCACCCCTCCACTTT. Translating gives CASIPWGQGRNNSPLHF. This chain uses TRBV28 with TRBJ1-6; 10 bases agree with TRBD1. The CDR3 runs 17 residues. With V trimmed by 7 bases and J by 5 bases, 11 bases remained unmatched. Germline loops: CDR1 MDHEN, CDR2 SYDVKM.

This clonotype was seen a handful of times. The chain has TRBV15 and TRBJ2-1; D perhaps matches TRBD1 (5 bases). The CDR3 sequence is 17 residues long. Trimming left V 5 bases short and J 0 bases short, with 17 bases between. CDR1 and CDR2 (germline): LNHNV, YYDKDF (reference sequence). The DNA of the CDR3 is TGTGCCACCAGCCCCAGACAGTTGGCAACCTCCTACAATGAGCAGTTCTTC. This translates into CATSPRQLATSYNEQFF.

This chain uses TRBV4-1 with TRBJ2-2; D is possibly TRBD1 or TRBD2 (5 bases each). Germline CDR1 and CDR2: MGHRA and YSYEKL. Trimming took 4 bases from V and 0 from J, leaving 12 bases between them. The CDR3 consists of 16 residues. The CDR3 DNA reads as TGCGCCAGCAGCCTTTACGGGGCTACGAACACCGGGGAGCTGTTTTTT. It specifies CASSLYGATNTGELFF.

The V call is TRBV5-1, the J call TRBJ2-6, with 7 bases fitting TRBD1. V lost 4 bases and J lost 0; bases outside the gene matches: 7. The CDR3 sequence is 17 residues long. Germline CDR1 reads SGHRS; CDR2 reads YFSETQ. CDR3 in DNA: TGCGCCAGCAGCCCGGGACAGTCTCTCTCTGGGGCCAACGTCCTGACTTTC. Its translation: CASSPGQSLSGANVLTF.

This chain links TRBV6-2 or TRBV6-3 with TRBJ1-1; no clear D. Germline V gene lookup returns CDR1 MNHEY and CDR2 SVGEGT. V lost 4 bases and J 0 bases, leaving 9 bases between the germline ends. The CDR3 consists of 14 residues. CDR3 sequence: CASSLPPVNTEAFF. The CDR3 DNA is TGTGCCAGCAGTTTGCCCCCAGTGAACACTGAAGCTTTCTTT.

This clonotype was seen once. The chain links TRBV6-5 to TRBJ2-4; possible D gene TRBD2, 6 bases. The DNA end lines up better with TRBJ2-7; the J call may be wrong. Germline assignment: CDR1 MNHEY and CDR2 SVGAGI. The length of the CDR3 is 15 residues. CDR3 residues: CASSLLALGDYEQYF. The CDR3 DNA follows: TGTGCCAGCAGTTTACTAGCTTTGGGTGACTACGAGCAGTACTTC.

This clonotype has only a few counts. The CDR3 loop is CASMGSSGANVLTF. CDR3 in DNA: TGTGCCAGCATGGGGAGCTCTGGGGCCAACGTCCTGACTTTC. The chain combines TRBV6-1 with TRBJ2-6; D might be TRBD2 (5 bases). Trimming pared 7 bases from V and 0 bases from J, leaving 7 bases between. The CDR3 totals 14 residues. Germline CDR1 MNHNS, CDR2 SASEGT.

DNA for the CDR3: TGTGCCAGTTCTTCCTTGAACGAGCAGTACTTC. The encoded protein is CASSSLNEQYF. V usage is TRBV2 and J usage is TRBJ2-4; D unclear. The J call could be wrong; TRBJ2-7 is a better fit for the DNA end. This CDR3 spans 11 amino acids. Germline-derived CDR1 and CDR2 are SNHLY and FYNNEI.

The table lists this clonotype with a few counts. The V gene is TRBV4-1, the J gene TRBJ1-5; a possible D gene is TRBD1 (5 bases). Per germline, CDR1 MGHRA and CDR2 YSYEKL. The CDR3 runs to 16 residues. V was clipped by 1 base and J by 1 base, with 11 bases between them. CDR3 DNA sequence: TGCGCCAGCAGCCAAGCGGGCGGGGGGAGCAATCAGCCCCAGCATTTT. It yields the protein CASSQAGGGSNQPQHF.

This clonotype was detected only a few times. The chain recombines TRBV27 with TRBJ1-6; possible D gene TRBD1, 5 bases. The germline V and J ends were trimmed by 3 bases and 11 bases, with 17 bases remaining between them. This CDR3 has 15 amino acids. CDR1 is MNHEY, CDR2 SMNVEV, per germline (reference sequence). The DNA of the CDR3 is TGTGCCAGCAGTTTTGGGGCCCCCGGGTTAACACCCCTCCACTTT. This codes for CASSFGAPGLTPLHF.

There are a few counts of this clonotype. V is TRBV15 and J is TRBJ1-2; TRBD1 is a possible D gene (5 bases). V lost 1 base and J lost 2, with 8 bases in between. CDR1 is LNHNV and CDR2 is YYDKDF in the germline V gene (reference sequence). The length of the CDR3 is 14 residues. CDR3 sequence reads: CATSRGRVNYGYTF. The CDR3 nucleotides are TGTGCCACCAGCAGAGGCAGGGTAAACTATGGCTACACCTTC. Full variable domain (missing parts from reference TRBV15 and TRBJ1-2): DAMVIQNPRYQVTQFGKPVTLSCSQTLNHNVMYWYQQKSSQAPKLLFHYYDKDFNNEADTPDNFQSRRPNTSFCFLDIRSPGLGDTAMYLCATSRGRVNYGYTFGSGTRLTVV.

CDR3 bases: TGCAGCGTTGAATTCGCCCAACGGGTGAATGAGCAGTTCTTC. It codes for CSVEFAQRVNEQFF. The chain uses TRBV29-1 and TRBJ2-1; D gene ambiguous. CDR1 and CDR2 from the germline V gene are SQVTM and ANQGSEA. CDR3 size: 14 residues. The V end was cut by 2 bases, the J end by 7 bases, with 15 bases between.

This chain joins TRBV20-1 and TRBJ2-5; tentatively, D is TRBD2 (6 bases). This CDR3 has 16 residues. The V end lost 0 bases, the J end lost 11 bases, and 25 bases lay between the germline ends. CDR1 DFQATT and CDR2 SNEGSKA come from the germline V gene (reference sequence). CDR3 sequence: CSARDHLRREPREQYF. The CDR3 DNA reads as TGCAGTGCTAGAGATCACCTTAGGCGGGAACCTCGGGAGCAGTACTTC.

V usage is TRBV3-1 and J usage is TRBJ2-7; D may be TRBD2 (5 bases). The CDR3 has 15 residues. CDR1 LGHDT and CDR2 YNNKEL come from the germline V gene (reference sequence). Trimming took off 2 bases at V and 6 bases at J, with 17 bases between the two ends. In DNA form, the CDR3 reads TGTGCCAGCAGCCAACACACGGACCCAGGAGGCGAGCAGTACTTC. It is translated as CASSQHTDPGGEQYF.

The chain joins TRBV5-1 to TRBJ2-5, with D possibly matching TRBD2 (6 bases). Per the germline V gene, CDR1 is SGHRS and CDR2 is YFSETQ. Trimming left V 3 bases short and J 0 bases short, with 12 bases between. CDR3 length equals 15 residues. The CDR3 region has the DNA TGCGCCAGCAGCTGGGGGACTGAGTACCAAGAGACCCAGTACTTC. Its protein product is CASSWGTEYQETQYF.

To note about this clonotype: One junction end does not reproduce the germline sequence, and a read error may be involved. The chain employs TRBV4-3 and TRBJ1-2, with D tentatively TRBD1 (5 bases). The CDR3 sequence is 15 residues long. Germline-derived CDR1 and CDR2 are LGHNA and YSLEER. DNA of the CDR3: TGCGCCAGCAGCCGATCCGGGACTCAACCCTATGGCTACATCTTC. It yields the protein CASSRSGTQPYGYIF.

The sample holds one count of this clonotype. The chain has TRBV6-5 and TRBJ2-5, with D perhaps matching TRBD1 (6 bases). The length of the CDR3 is 16 residues. In germline, CDR1 is MNHEY, CDR2 SVGAGI. Trimming cost V 6 bases and J 0 bases, with 17 bases left between them. CDR3 coding DNA: TGTGCCAGCAGCCCGACGGGACATACGTACCAAGAGACCCAGTACTTC. This codes for CASSPTGHTYQETQYF.

The chain links TRBV13 to TRBJ2-2; 11 bases agree with TRBD2. The germline V gene has CDR1 PRHDT and CDR2 FYEKMQ (reference sequence). V gave up 5 bases and J gave up 3 bases; unmatched junction bases: 5. The CDR3 has 16 residues. CDR3 sequence (DNA): TGTGCCAGCAGCCCACTAGCGGGGGTCTACACCGGGGAGCTGTTTTTT. Protein: CASSPLAGVYTGELFF. The whole variable domain, remainder taken from reference TRBV13 and TRBJ2-2, is AAGVIQSPRHLIKEKRETATLKCYPIPRHDTVYWYQQGPGQDPQFLISFYEKMQSDKGSIPDRFSAQQFSDYHSELNMSSLELGDSALYFCASSPLAGVYTGELFFGEGSRLTVL.